These 25 T cell receptor beta chains were all obtained from the same sample, sequenced in a study of T cell clones after liver transplantation (dated by TCRdb to between 2017 and 2020). Library preparation used the immunoSEQ multiplex PCR assay. TCRdb mirrors the immuneACCESS table, restricted to in-frame sequences. Some clones are absent from its copies; in checked studies, under half trace to an unresolved V gene, and the reason for the others is unknown. For this sample the table gives 55,000 to 70,000 clones, of which 80% to 95% were detected only once. The biggest ten clones account for less than 1% of the sample. Sequencing was performed on CD4+ T cells from blood, taken about 27 months after liver transplant. All receptors come from a human patient who received a liver transplant. Donor T cells from the graft may be present among the T cells after a transplant.

The V and J genes are TRBV11-3 and TRBJ2-7; 7 nucleotides align to TRBD1. Germline-derived CDR1 and CDR2 are SGHNT and YENEEA. Germline trimming cut 3 bases from V and 0 bases from J; bases unmatched to any gene: 5. The CDR3 runs 15 residues. The CDR3 DNA reads as TGTGCCAGCAGCTTCGAGGGGGCGAGCTCCTACGAGCAGTACTTC. Protein: CASSFEGASSYEQYF.

V is TRBV9 and J is TRBJ1-4; a weak D match, TRBD1 (6 bases). Germline assignment: CDR1 SGDLS and CDR2 YYNGEE. Trimming shortened V by 2 bases and J by 5 bases, and 10 bases separated the two germline ends. This CDR3 region has 14 residues. In DNA form, the CDR3 reads TGTGCCAGCAGCGTGGACAGTGGGAATGAAAAACTGTTTTTT. This codes for CASSVDSGNEKLFF.

In this sample, this clone turned up once. The gene calls are TRBV29-1 and TRBJ1-4; tentatively, D is TRBD1 (5 bases). This CDR3 is 12 amino acids long. Germline-derived CDR1 and CDR2 are SQVTM and ANQGSEA. V lost 5 bases to trimming and J lost 8 bases, with 12 bases between them. The chain's CDR3 is CSVRDPGEKLFF. CDR3 DNA: TGCAGCGTTCGGGACCCCGGAGAAAAACTGTTTTTT. Looking up the rest from reference TRBV29-1 and TRBJ1-4 gives the full variable domain: SAVISQKPSRDICQRGTSLTIQCQVDSQVTMMFWYRQQPGQSLTLIATANQGSEATYESGFVIDKFPISRPNLTFSTLTVSNMSPEDSSIYLCSVRDPGEKLFFGSGTQLSVL.

This chain uses TRBV2 with TRBJ1-1; 9 bases agree with TRBD1. The V gene end was trimmed by 5 bases and the J gene end by 3 bases; junction bases not matched to a gene: 13. Germline CDR1 and CDR2: SNHLY and FYNNEI. This CDR3 has 17 residues. The CDR3 reads CASSSKPGTGSDTEAFF. CDR3 nucleotides: TGTGCCAGCAGTTCTAAGCCCGGGACAGGGAGTGACACTGAAGCTTTCTTT. The entire variable domain, with the rest obtained from reference TRBV2 and TRBJ1-1, is as follows: EPEVTQTPSHQVTQMGQEVILRCVPISNHLYFYWYRQILGQKVEFLVSFYNNEISEKSEIFDDQFSVERPDGSNFTLKIRSTKLEDSAMYFCASSSKPGTGSDTEAFFGQGTRLTVV.

This CDR3 is CASSEAGGRQPQHF. Written as DNA, the CDR3 is TGTGCCAGCAGTGAAGCGGGGGGTCGTCAGCCCCAGCATTTT. The chain is built from TRBV6-1 and TRBJ1-5; D might be TRBD1 (5 bases). V was pared by 0 bases and J by 6 bases, with 9 bases between. The CDR3 sequence is 14 residues long. Germline V gene data show CDR1 as MNHNS and CDR2 as SASEGT.

This clone is a singleton in its sample. The gene calls are TRBV7-8 and TRBJ2-7; 7 positions match TRBD2. V was pared by 0 bases and J by 3 bases, with 2 bases of the junction left unmatched. This CDR3 is built from 14 residues. Germline loops: CDR1 SGHVS, CDR2 FQNEAQ. CDR3 DNA: TGTGCCAGCAGCTTAGCGGGAGGGATCTACGAGCAGTACTTC. This codes for CASSLAGGIYEQYF.

V gene TRBV11-2 combines with J gene TRBJ2-1, with TRBD2 identical over 11 bases. Germline loops: CDR1 SGHAT, CDR2 FQNNGV. V shed 2 bases and J 14 bases; nucleotides not matched to a gene: 11. The CDR3 loop spans 15 amino acids. CDR3 in amino acids: CASSLNPSGRRGEFF. Written as DNA, the CDR3 is TGTGCCAGCAGCTTAAATCCTAGCGGGAGGAGGGGGGAGTTCTTC.

V is TRBV4-2 and J is TRBJ2-2; D perhaps matches TRBD2 (7 bases). Germline values: CDR1 LGHNA, CDR2 YNFKEQ. The CDR3 loop spans 16 amino acids. V was shortened by 2 bases and J by 0 bases, with 10 bases between the two germline ends. The CDR3 spells CASSQRGAANTGELFF. CDR3 coding DNA: TGTGCCAGCAGCCAACGGGGGGCCGCGAACACCGGGGAGCTGTTTTTT.

The chain combines TRBV5-1 with TRBJ2-1; 8 nucleotides align to TRBD1. The V and J ends lost 6 bases and 6 bases, in that order; junction bases with no gene match: 8. Germline-derived CDR1 and CDR2 are SGHRS and YFSETQ. CDR3 length: 14 amino acids. The CDR3 here is CASNLRTGRNEQFF. In DNA form, the CDR3 reads TGCGCCAGCAACCTAAGGACAGGGCGCAATGAGCAGTTCTTC.

Notes on this clone: One end of the junction does not line up with germline, which may come from a read error. V is TRBV7-9 and J is TRBJ1-1; a possible D gene is TRBD1 (6 bases). This CDR3 is 13 amino acids long. Germline CDR1 reads SEHNR; CDR2 reads FQNEAQ (reference sequence). The CDR3 region is CASRFLTGTKAFF. In DNA, the CDR3 is TGTGCCAGCAGGTTCCTGACAGGCACTAAAGCTTTCTTT.

The chain is built from TRBV5-1 and TRBJ1-2, with D possibly matching TRBD1 (5 bases). Trimming removed 0 bases from V and 4 bases from J, with 13 bases in between. CDR1 and CDR2 from the germline V gene are SGHRS and YFSETQ. This CDR3 region has 15 residues. The CDR3: CASSLGGPGLYGYTF. The DNA for the CDR3 is TGCGCCAGCAGCTTGGGGGGACCCGGTCTCTATGGCTACACCTTC.

The CDR3 nucleotides read TGTGCCAGCTCACCACGTGGGGGGACTACTGAAGCTTTCTTT. The encoded protein is CASSPRGGTTEAFF. The V and J genes are TRBV18 and TRBJ1-1; tentative D call: TRBD1 (5 bases). In germline, CDR1 is KGHSH, CDR2 LQKENI. The CDR3 spans 14 residues. Between the trimmed V and J ends, which lost 1 base and 5 bases, there was a span of 11 bases. Using reference TRBV18 and TRBJ1-1 for the parts outside the CDR3, the full variable domain is NAGVMQNPRHLVRRRGQEARLRCSPMKGHSHVYWYRQLPEEGLKFMVYLQKENIIDESGMPKERFSAEFPKEGPSILRIQQVVRGDSAAYFCASSPRGGTTEAFFGQGTRLTVV.

This chain connects TRBV30 to TRBJ2-7; D is possibly TRBD1 (5 bases). Germline CDR1 and CDR2: GTSNPN and SVGIG (reference sequence). The V end lost 2 bases, the J end lost 5 bases, and 10 bases lay between the germline ends. CDR3 length: 12 residues. The CDR3 bases are TGTGCCTGGAGTTTCAGGGCGCACGAGCAGTACTTC. Its translation: CAWSFRAHEQYF.

The chain carries TRBV5-4 and TRBJ1-2, with a weak D call TRBD1 (5 bases). V shed 0 bases and J shed 2 bases, with 11 bases lying between them. Germline V CDR1 and CDR2: SGHNT, YYREEE (reference sequence). This CDR3 spans 15 amino acids. CDR3 nucleotides: TGTGCCAGCAGCTTGGGCAGGGTGGCCAACTATGGCTACACCTTC. Its protein product is CASSLGRVANYGYTF.

The rearrangement joins TRBV7-9 to TRBJ2-1, with D maybe TRBD2 (5 bases). The CDR3 contains 15 residues. Trimming took 2 bases from V and 3 from J, leaving 11 bases between them. Germline CDR1 and CDR2: SEHNR and FQNEAQ (reference sequence). The CDR3 DNA sequence: TGTGCCAGCAGCTTAATTGCGGGCTTCTACAATGAGCAGTTCTTC. Residues: CASSLIAGFYNEQFF.

CDR3 sequence reads: CASSFGNAASTDTQYF. For the CDR3, the DNA is TGTGCCAGCAGCTTTGGGAACGCAGCTAGCACAGATACGCAGTATTTT. This rearrangement joins TRBV5-6 to TRBJ2-3, with D hard to call. The CDR3 extends over 16 amino acids. V dropped 2 bases and J dropped 0 bases, with 13 bases sitting between them. Germline V lookup: CDR1 SGHDT, CDR2 YYEEEE.

The chain combines TRBV9 with TRBJ2-2, with D perhaps matching TRBD2 (5 bases). Trimming stripped 3 bases from V and 2 bases from J, with 14 bases between. CDR1 is SGDLS, CDR2 YYNGEE, per germline. The CDR3 length is 16 residues. The CDR3, as DNA: TGTGCCAGCAGCGAGAGCGGCGGAATAAACACCGGGGAGCTGTTTTTT. It encodes CASSESGGINTGELFF.

The genes are TRBV2 and TRBJ2-2, with 7 bases that match TRBD2. The V and J ends lost 4 bases and 4 bases, in that order; junction bases with no gene match: 6. This CDR3 is built from 15 residues. The germline V gene encodes CDR1 SNHLY and CDR2 FYNNEI. CDR3 nucleotide sequence: TGTGCCAGCAGTGTCAGCGGGACGAGCACCGGGGAGCTGTTTTTT. It specifies CASSVSGTSTGELFF.

V and J are TRBV28 and TRBJ1-3, with TRBD1 identical over 7 bases. This CDR3 spans 15 amino acids. Germline CDR1 is MDHEN and CDR2 is SYDVKM. V lost 5 bases, J lost 1 base, and 5 bases stayed unmatched. DNA of the CDR3: TGTGCCAGCAGTCTTAGGGGGCTATCTGGAAACACCATATATTTT. As protein: CASSLRGLSGNTIYF.

V and J are TRBV7-6 and TRBJ2-3; D remains unclear. The germline V and J ends were trimmed by 5 bases and 0 bases, with 3 bases remaining between them. The CDR3 consists of 12 residues. Germline CDR1 reads SGHVS; CDR2 reads FNYEAQ. CDR3 nucleotides: TGTGCCAGCAGCACTAGCACAGATACGCAGTATTTT. It translates to CASSTSTDTQYF.

This chain joins TRBV30 and TRBJ1-5; 9 bases fit TRBD1. Germline CDR1 reads GTSNPN; CDR2 reads SVGIG (reference sequence). The CDR3 contains 14 residues. V lost 2 bases to trimming and J lost 4 bases; unmatched junction nucleotides: 3. The CDR3 coding sequence is TGTGCCTGGAGTTCGGGACAGGGTAATCAGCCCCAGCATTTT. This gives the protein CAWSSGQGNQPQHF. Filled out from reference TRBV30 and TRBJ1-5, the complete variable domain reads SQTIHQWPATLVQPVGSPLSLECTVEGTSNPNLYWYRQAAGRGLQLLFYSVGIGQISSEVPQNLSASRPQDRQFILSSKKLLLSDSGFYLCAWSSGQGNQPQHFGDGTRLSIL.

CDR3 DNA sequence: TGTGCGGGCTTCCAATGGAATAATGAAAAACTGTTTTTT. It specifies CAGFQWNNEKLFF. This chain joins TRBV30 and TRBJ1-4; D is unresolved. Germline-derived CDR1 and CDR2 are GTSNPN and SVGIG (reference sequence). The CDR3 covers 13 residues.

This clone was seen just once. The rearrangement links TRBV29-1 to TRBJ2-7, with 9 bases identical to TRBD1. The V gene's germline CDR1 is SQVTM and CDR2 ANQGSEA. This CDR3 region has 15 residues. V dropped 2 bases and J dropped 1; count of bases not matched to a gene: 6. The chain's CDR3 is CSVETGGAGSYEQYF. The CDR3 DNA follows: TGCAGCGTTGAAACAGGGGGCGCTGGGTCCTACGAGCAGTACTTC.

This chain connects TRBV5-1 to TRBJ1-2; unclear D gene. Germline V CDR1 and CDR2: SGHRS, YFSETQ. V lost 4 bases and J 8 bases, leaving 15 bases between the germline ends. The CDR3 is made up of 13 amino acids. CDR3 sequence (DNA): TGCGCCAGCAGCCCCGGTACCGGTCAGGGCTACACCTTC. Translating gives CASSPGTGQGYTF.

The chain couples TRBV27 to TRBJ2-3; 11 bases map to TRBD2. The CDR3 runs 18 residues. Germline V gives CDR1 MNHEY, CDR2 SMNVEV (reference sequence). V shed 3 bases, J shed 0 bases, and the junction held 8 bases outside the gene matches. This CDR3 is CASSFSSGRGTSTDTQYF. The CDR3 DNA is TGTGCCAGCAGTTTTAGTAGCGGGAGGGGGACTAGCACAGATACGCAGTATTTT.